Listed below are T cell receptor beta chains from one sample, sequenced in a study of immune characterization of retroperitoneal liposarcoma. TCRdb redid the calling of the PCR reads with MiXCR, one entry per CDR3 protein. The sample lists 2,000 to 2,500 distinct CDR3 sequences, 40% to 60% occurring once. What was sequenced was tumor tissue. These receptors were collected from a female donor with retroperitoneal liposarcoma. CDR3s include the opening cysteine and the closing phenylalanine or tryptophan. D genes are given only for firm matches. Where a row states a size, it is once, few, many or the class of an expanded clone; other rows omit it.

clone size	V gene	D gene	J gene	CDR3 DNA	CDR3 protein
.	TRBV7-2	.	TRBJ1-3	TGTGCCAGCAGCTTAGGGGGGGGCGGGGGAAACACCATATATTTT	CASSLGGGGGNTIYF
few	TRBV6-1	TRBD2	TRBJ2-1	TGTGCCAGCCGTGGGATGGCGGGAGGGAGATACAATGAGCAGTTCTTC	CASRGMAGGRYNEQFF
.	TRBV6-6	TRBD1	TRBJ2-5	TGTGCCAGCAAAACATTGGGACAGGGGAATGGAGAGACCCAGTACTTC	CASKTLGQGNGETQYF
.	TRBV27	TRBD1	TRBJ2-1	TGTGCCAGCAGTGTTCAGGCAGGGACAGGAATTTCCTACGAGCAGTTCTTC	CASSVQAGTGISYEQFF
few	TRBV12-3/TRBV12-4	.	TRBJ2-3	TGTGCCAGCAGTTTACCCCTGTGGGCAGGGGAAGGGACAGATACGCAGTATTTT	CASSLPLWAGEGTDTQYF
few	TRBV6-1	.	TRBJ1-1	TGTGCCAGCAGTGAAACAGAGAACACTGAAGCTTTCTTT	CASSETENTEAFF
.	TRBV6-6	TRBD2	TRBJ2-1	TGTGCCAGCAGTTCGCACCGACTAGCGGGAGGAGGCAATGAGCAGTTCTTC	CASSSHRLAGGGNEQFF
.	TRBV6-1	.	TRBJ1-1	TGTGCCAGCAGTGAAGGGAGCAGGGGAAACACTGAAGCTTTCTTT	CASSEGSRGNTEAFF
.	TRBV6-1	TRBD1	TRBJ1-1	TGTGCCAGCATCGGCCCAGGGACAGGGGGCGCGGGTCGAGCTTTCTTT	CASIGPGTGGAGRAFF
.	TRBV7-8	TRBD2	TRBJ2-7	TGTGCCAGCAGCTTTAGCGGGAGTTCCTACAATGAGCAGTACTTC	CASSFSGSSYNEQYF
.	TRBV7-6	TRBD2	TRBJ2-7	TGTGCCAGCAGCTACCCGGGAGGGCTTTACGAGCAGTACTTC	CASSYPGGLYEQYF
.	TRBV7-6	.	TRBJ2-1	TGTGCCAGCAGCTTAAACGGAGGCAATGAGCAGTTCTTC	CASSLNGGNEQFF
.	TRBV7-8	TRBD2	TRBJ2-5	TGTGCCAGCAGCCTCGGGACTAGCGGGAGGAATGAGCAGTACTTC	CASSLGTSGRNEQYF
once	TRBV6-1	.	TRBJ2-1	TGTGCCAGCAGTGAAGATCCGGGAAGCGGGAATGAGCAGTTCTTC	CASSEDPGSGNEQFF
.	TRBV6-6	.	TRBJ2-2	TGTGCCAGCAGGAGCCCAACGAACACCGGGGAGCTGTTTTTT	CASRSPTNTGELFF
few	TRBV27	TRBD2	TRBJ2-3	TGTGCCAGCAGTCCCCCCGGGACTAGCGGGATCAATGATACGCAGTATTTT	CASSPPGTSGINDTQYF
medium-sized	TRBV7-2	TRBD1	TRBJ2-4	TGTGCCAGCAGCCCCCCGACAGGGTCCAAAAACATTCAGTACTTC	CASSPPTGSKNIQYF
medium-sized	TRBV27	.	TRBJ1-1	TGTGCCAGCAGTAGCGGGAACACTGAAGCTTTCTTT	CASSSGNTEAFF
.	TRBV6-1	.	TRBJ2-1	TGTGCCACCCGACAGAGCTCCTACAATGAGCAGTTCTTC	CATRQSSYNEQFF
few	TRBV6-1	TRBD2	TRBJ2-1	TGTGCCAGCAGCGGACTAGCGGGGCTCAATGAGCAGTTCTTC	CASSGLAGLNEQFF
few	TRBV6-1	TRBD2	TRBJ2-1	TGTGCCAGCAGTTCTCCGAGCGGGGAGGGCCAAGAGACCCAGTTCTTC	CASSSPSGEGQETQFF
medium-sized	TRBV6-1	TRBD1	TRBJ2-3	TGTGCCAGCAGTGAATGGGGGACAGGGGGGACAGATACGCAGTATTTT	CASSEWGTGGTDTQYF
medium-sized	TRBV6-1	.	TRBJ2-2	TGTGCCAGCAGTTGGAATTGGGGGGTCACCGGGGAGCTGTTTTTT	CASSWNWGVTGELFF
medium-sized	TRBV7-3	TRBD2	TRBJ2-7	TGTGCCAGCAGCGAGGAAGGTAGCGGGATGTCTGAGCAGTACTTC	CASSEEGSGMSEQYF
.	TRBV12-3/TRBV12-4	.	TRBJ2-2	TGTGCCAGCAGCCTCAGGGTCGGGGAGCTGTTTTTT	CASSLRVGELFF
.	TRBV6-1	.	TRBJ2-2	TGTGCCAGCAGTAATGCAATCACCGGGGAGCTGTTTTTT	CASSNAITGELFF
medium-sized	TRBV7-2	.	TRBJ2-1	TGTGCCAGCAGCTTCTGGGGATCCAATGAGCAGTTCTTC	CASSFWGSNEQFF
large	TRBV6-1	.	TRBJ2-1	TGTGCCAGCAGTGAAATGGTAGGTGGGTTCTACGAGCAGTTCTTC	CASSEMVGGFYEQFF
.	TRBV6-1	TRBD1	TRBJ2-3	TGTGCCAGCAGTGAAAAGGGAGGGACAGGGTTTCCAGATACGCAGTATTTT	CASSEKGGTGFPDTQYF
.	TRBV11-1	TRBD2	TRBJ2-4	TGTGCCAGCAGCTCCCGTCAAGGTAGCGGGAGTGCATACATTCAGTACTTC	CASSSRQGSGSAYIQYF
medium-sized	TRBV7-2	.	TRBJ2-7	TGTGCCAGCAGCTTTATGACAGGTTTTTCCCGGTGGAGGCCCGGCAATGAGCAGTACTTC	CASSFMTGFSRWRPGNEQYF
.	TRBV6-2/TRBV6-3	.	TRBJ1-5	TGTGCCAGCAGTTCCCAAGCAAATCAGCCCCAGCATTTT	CASSSQANQPQHF
.	TRBV12-3/TRBV12-4	.	TRBJ2-1	TGTGCCAGCAGGGCACAGGGTTACAATGAGCAGTTCTTC	CASRAQGYNEQFF
.	TRBV7-2	TRBD2	TRBJ2-1	TGTGCCAGCAGCTTAGACTGGAGGGAGGGCCAGCAGTTCTTC	CASSLDWREGQQFF
.	TRBV6-1	.	TRBJ2-1	TGTGCCAGCAGTGAAGAATATAGGTTGACGGCTGGGGGGATGACCCAGTTCTTC	CASSEEYRLTAGGMTQFF
.	TRBV10-1	.	TRBJ2-7	TGCGCCAGCAGCAACACCGGGACGGCATCTTACGAGCAGTACTTC	CASSNTGTASYEQYF
medium-sized	TRBV6-1	TRBD2	TRBJ2-5	TGTGCCAGCAGTTCTCCGAGCGGGGAGGGCCAAGAGACCCAGTACTTC	CASSSPSGEGQETQYF
.	TRBV7-8	.	TRBJ2-1	TGTGCCAGCAGCCCGCCAGAGTGGAATGAGCAGTTCTTC	CASSPPEWNEQFF
.	TRBV27	.	TRBJ2-1	TGTGCCAGCAGTACGAGAGCACCCTACAATGAGCAGTTCTTC	CASSTRAPYNEQFF
few	TRBV12-3/TRBV12-4	.	TRBJ2-5	TGTGCCAGCAGTTTAGCGCTGGGTTACGGGCGTCGAGAGACCCAGTACTTC	CASSLALGYGRRETQYF
.	TRBV11-2	TRBD1	TRBJ2-5	TGTGCCAGCAGCCCGGGGTCAGGGGGCTCAGAGACCCAGTACTTC	CASSPGSGGSETQYF
few	TRBV6-1	TRBD1	TRBJ2-4	TGTGCCAGCAGTTCGGACAGGGGGAAAAACATTCAGTACTTC	CASSSDRGKNIQYF
.	TRBV10-2	TRBD1	TRBJ2-5	TGCGCCAGCAGTTCTGGACAGGGAGAGACCCAGTACTTC	CASSSGQGETQYF
.	TRBV11-3	.	TRBJ2-2	TGTGCCAGCAGGGAAGGGGCCGGGGAGCTGTTTTTT	CASREGAGELFF
.	TRBV6-2/TRBV6-3	TRBD1	TRBJ2-1	TGTGCCAGCAGTTACGAGGGGACAGGGGGCAGTTACAATGAGCAGTTCTTC	CASSYEGTGGSYNEQFF
once	TRBV6-6	.	TRBJ1-2	TGTGCCAGCAGTTACCCCACCGGGGGCTATGGCTACACCTTC	CASSYPTGGYGYTF
.	TRBV7-2	.	TRBJ2-2	TGTGCCAGCAGCTTGGTCCGGACAGCGAACACCGGGGAGCTGTTTTTT	CASSLVRTANTGELFF
once	TRBV6-1	.	TRBJ2-5	TGTGCCAGCAGATCCCAGGGGATCGGAGAGACCCAGTACTTC	CASRSQGIGETQYF
few	TRBV5-6	.	TRBJ2-7	TGTGCCAGCAGCTTGTCCCTGGACAGTACCTACGAGCAGTACTTC	CASSLSLDSTYEQYF
.	TRBV6-1	TRBD1	TRBJ1-5	TGTGCCAGCAGAGTCGACAGGGCGTCCGATCAGCCCCAGCATTTT	CASRVDRASDQPQHF
medium-sized	TRBV6-1	.	TRBJ2-7	TGTGCCAGCGGGCAGACCTACGAGCAGTACTTC	CASGQTYEQYF
few	TRBV6-6	TRBD1	TRBJ2-4	TGTGCCAGCAGTTACGACAGGGGGCTGAACATTCAGTACTTC	CASSYDRGLNIQYF
large	TRBV7-2	.	TRBJ2-1	TGTGCCAGCAGCTTAATCAAACAGTTTCCAGTCTCCTACAATGAGCAGTTCTTC	CASSLIKQFPVSYNEQFF
few	TRBV6-1	TRBD2	TRBJ2-7	TGTGCCAGCAGTTTTTACAAGGGGAGGGTCAATGAGCAGTACTTC	CASSFYKGRVNEQYF